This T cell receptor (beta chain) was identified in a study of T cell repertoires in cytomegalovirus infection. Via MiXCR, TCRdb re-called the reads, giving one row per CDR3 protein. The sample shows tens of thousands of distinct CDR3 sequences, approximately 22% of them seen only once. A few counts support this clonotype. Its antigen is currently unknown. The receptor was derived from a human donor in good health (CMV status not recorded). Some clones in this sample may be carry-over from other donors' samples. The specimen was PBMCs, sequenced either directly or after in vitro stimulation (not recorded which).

The CDR3 protein is CASSATGQSYEQYF. CDR3 coding DNA: TGTGCCAGTAGCGCTACGGGACAGAGCTACGAGCAGTACTTC. The gene calls are TRBV19 and TRBJ2-7; TRBD1 aligns across 7 bases. In germline, CDR1 is LNHDA, CDR2 SQIVND (reference sequence). Trimming removed 6 bases from V and 3 bases from J; junction bases left unmatched: 8. This CDR3 has 14 amino acids.